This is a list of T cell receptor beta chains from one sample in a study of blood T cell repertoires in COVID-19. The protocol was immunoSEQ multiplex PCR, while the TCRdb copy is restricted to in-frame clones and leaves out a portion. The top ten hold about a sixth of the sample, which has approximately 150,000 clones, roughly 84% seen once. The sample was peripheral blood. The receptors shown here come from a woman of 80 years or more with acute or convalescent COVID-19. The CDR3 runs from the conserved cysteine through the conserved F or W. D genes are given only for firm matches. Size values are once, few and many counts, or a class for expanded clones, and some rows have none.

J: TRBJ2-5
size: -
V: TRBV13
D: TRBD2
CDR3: CASSKTGTRSQETQYF
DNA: TGTGCCAGCAGCAAAACCGGGACTAGGTCGCAAGAGACCCAGTACTTC

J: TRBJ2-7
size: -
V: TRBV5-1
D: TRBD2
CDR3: CASRKESGSNYEQYF
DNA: TGCGCCAGCCGGAAGGAGAGCGGGAGTAACTACGAGCAGTACTTC

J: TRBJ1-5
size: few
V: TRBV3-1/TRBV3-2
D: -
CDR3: CASSLQDQPQHF
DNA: TGTGCCAGCAGCCTACAGGATCAGCCCCAGCATTTT

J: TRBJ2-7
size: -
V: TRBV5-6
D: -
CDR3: CASSLGDSNEQYF
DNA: TGTGCCAGCAGCTTAGGGGACTCGAACGAGCAGTACTTC

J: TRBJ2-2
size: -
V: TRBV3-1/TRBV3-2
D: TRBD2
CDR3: CASSQERWASGITGELFF
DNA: TGTGCCAGCAGCCAAGAACGATGGGCTAGCGGGATCACCGGGGAGCTGTTTTTT

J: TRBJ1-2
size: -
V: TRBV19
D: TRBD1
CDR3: CASSPTRQGSGYTF
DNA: TGTGCCAGTAGCCCTACCCGACAGGGTTCTGGCTACACCTTC

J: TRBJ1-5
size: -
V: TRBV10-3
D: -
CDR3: CAISESDISGNQPQHF
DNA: TGTGCCATCAGTGAATCAGATATTAGCGGCAATCAGCCCCAGCATTTT

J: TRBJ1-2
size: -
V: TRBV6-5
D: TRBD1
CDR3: CASQRGQAYGYTF
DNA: TGTGCCAGCCAAAGGGGACAGGCCTATGGCTACACCTTC

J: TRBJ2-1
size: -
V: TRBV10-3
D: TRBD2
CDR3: CAISGTSGGSSYNEQFF
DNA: TGTGCCATCAGTGGGACTAGCGGGGGTAGCTCCTACAATGAGCAGTTCTTC

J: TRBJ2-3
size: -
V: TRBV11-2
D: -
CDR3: CASSLLIRVGDTQYF
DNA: TGTGCCAGCAGCTTATTAATCCGGGTTGGGGATACGCAGTATTTT

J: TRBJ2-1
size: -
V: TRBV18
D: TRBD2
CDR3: CASEHSRTSGYNEQFF
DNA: TGTGCCAGCGAACACTCGAGAACTAGCGGATACAATGAGCAGTTCTTC

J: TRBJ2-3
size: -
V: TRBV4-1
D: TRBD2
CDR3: CASSQGWRGATDTQYF
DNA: TGCGCCAGCAGCCAGGGGTGGCGGGGGGCGACAGATACGCAGTATTTT

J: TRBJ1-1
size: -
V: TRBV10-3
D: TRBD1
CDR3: CATAGDRVTEAFF
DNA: TGTGCCACGGCCGGGGACAGGGTCACTGAAGCTTTCTTT

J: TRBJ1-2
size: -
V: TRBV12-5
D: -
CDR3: CASGLVPLGGEGYTF
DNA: TGTGCTAGTGGTTTGGTACCATTGGGCGGGGAGGGCTACACCTTC

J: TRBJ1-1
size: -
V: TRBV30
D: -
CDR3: CAWSPGTEAFF
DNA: TGTGCCTGGAGTCCAGGGACTGAAGCTTTCTTT

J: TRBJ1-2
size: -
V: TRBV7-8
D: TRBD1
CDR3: CASSLRTGREYGYTF
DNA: TGTGCCAGCAGCTTACGGACAGGGAGGGAATATGGCTACACCTTC

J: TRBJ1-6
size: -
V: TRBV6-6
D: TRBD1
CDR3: CATRRGQGGGSPLHF
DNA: TGTGCCACTAGAAGGGGACAGGGAGGTGGGTCACCCCTCCACTTT

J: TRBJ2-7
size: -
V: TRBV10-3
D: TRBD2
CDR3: CAISEGLAGAYEQYF
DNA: TGTGCCATCAGTGAGGGGCTAGCGGGGGCCTACGAGCAGTACTTC

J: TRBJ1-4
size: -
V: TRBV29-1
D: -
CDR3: CSVEQSGKGKLFF
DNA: TGCAGCGTTGAACAGTCAGGGAAGGGGAAACTGTTTTTT

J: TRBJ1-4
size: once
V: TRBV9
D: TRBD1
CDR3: CASSVSGTDNEKLFF
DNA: TGTGCCAGCAGCGTTTCCGGGACAGATAATGAAAAACTGTTTTTT

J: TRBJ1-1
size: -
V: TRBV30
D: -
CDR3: CAWSKPQSMNTKAFF
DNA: TGTGCCTGGAGTAAGCCGCAGTCCATGAACACTAAAGCTTTCTTT

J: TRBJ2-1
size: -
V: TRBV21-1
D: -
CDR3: CASSKAALADPYNEQFF
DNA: TGTGCCAGCAGCAAAGCGGCACTAGCGGACCCCTACAATGAGCAGTTCTTC

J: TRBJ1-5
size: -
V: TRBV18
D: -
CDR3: CASSPPGGSNQPQHF
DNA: TGTGCCAGCTCACCCCCAGGAGGTAGCAATCAGCCCCAGCATTTT

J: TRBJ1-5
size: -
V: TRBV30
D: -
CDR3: CAWSVGRNQPQHF
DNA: TGTGCCTGGAGTGTTGGGCGCAATCAGCCCCAGCATTTT

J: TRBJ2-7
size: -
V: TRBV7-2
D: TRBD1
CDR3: CASSPTRTGGGEQYF
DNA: TGTGCCAGCAGCCCAACGAGGACAGGGGGCGGCGAGCAGTACTTC

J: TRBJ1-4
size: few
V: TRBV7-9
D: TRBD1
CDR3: CASSAGTGYEKLFF
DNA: TGTGCCAGCTCCGCCGGGACAGGGTATGAAAAACTGTTTTTT

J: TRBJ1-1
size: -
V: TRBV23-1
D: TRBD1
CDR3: CASSQSALTGKISPDRPTEAFF
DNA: TGCGCCAGCAGTCAATCGGCCTTGACAGGGAAAATTTCCCCGGATAGACCTACTGAAGCTTTCTTT

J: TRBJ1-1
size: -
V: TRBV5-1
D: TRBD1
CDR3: CASSLAGGNTEAFF
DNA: TGCGCCAGCAGCTTGGCAGGGGGCAACACTGAAGCTTTCTTT

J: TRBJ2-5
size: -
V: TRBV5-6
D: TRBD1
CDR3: CASSPDRGTGTQYF
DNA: TGTGCCAGCAGCCCGGACAGGGGGACGGGGACCCAGTACTTC

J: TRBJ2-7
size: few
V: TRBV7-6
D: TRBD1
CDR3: CASSSGQGRGEQYF
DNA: TGTGCCAGCAGCTCTGGACAGGGACGCGGCGAGCAGTACTTC

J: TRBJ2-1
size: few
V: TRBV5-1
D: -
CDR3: CASSSTGRSSYNEQFF
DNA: TGCGCCAGCAGCTCCACAGGACGAAGCTCCTACAATGAGCAGTTCTTC

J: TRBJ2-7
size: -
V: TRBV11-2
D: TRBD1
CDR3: CAIGTGTEQYF
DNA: TGTGCCATCGGGACAGGGACAGAGCAGTACTTC

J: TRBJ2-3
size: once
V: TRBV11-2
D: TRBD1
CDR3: CASSFDSGQNTDTQYF
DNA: TGTGCCAGCAGCTTTGACTCGGGACAGAACACAGATACGCAGTATTTT

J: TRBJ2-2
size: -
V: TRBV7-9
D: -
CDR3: CASSPRPQGGELFF
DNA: TGTGCCAGCAGCCCCCGACCCCAGGGCGGGGAGCTGTTTTTT

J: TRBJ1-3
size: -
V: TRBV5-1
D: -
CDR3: CASSLDARFGTGNTIYF
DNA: TGCGCCAGCAGCTTGGATGCCCGTTTCGGGACTGGAAACACCATATATTTT

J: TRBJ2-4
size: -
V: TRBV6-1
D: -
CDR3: CASSEARVAKNIQYF
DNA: TGTGCCAGCAGTGAAGCCAGGGTAGCCAAAAACATTCAGTACTTC

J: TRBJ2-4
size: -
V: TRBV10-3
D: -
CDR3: CAISESEGTKNIQYF
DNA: TGTGCCATCAGTGAGTCGGAGGGGACCAAAAACATTCAGTACTTC

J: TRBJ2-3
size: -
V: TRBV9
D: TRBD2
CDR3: CASSDPLAGGTDTQYF
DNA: TGTGCCAGCAGCGACCCCCTAGCGGGGGGCACAGATACGCAGTATTTT

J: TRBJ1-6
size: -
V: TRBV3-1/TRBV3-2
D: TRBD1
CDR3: CASSSPGQGDSPLHF
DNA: TGTGCCAGCAGCTCCCCGGGACAGGGTGATTCACCCCTCCACTTT

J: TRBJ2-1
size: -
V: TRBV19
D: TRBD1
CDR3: CASSIHRGSYNEQFF
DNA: TGTGCCAGTAGTATACACAGGGGGTCCTACAATGAGCAGTTCTTC

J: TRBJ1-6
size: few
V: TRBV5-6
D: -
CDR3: CASSLGVVYNSPLHF
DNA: TGTGCCAGCAGCTTGGGCGTCGTCTATAATTCACCCCTCCACTTT

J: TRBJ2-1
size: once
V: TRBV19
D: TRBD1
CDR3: CASSIAGTAIYNEQFF
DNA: TGTGCCAGTAGTATAGCTGGGACAGCTATTTACAATGAGCAGTTCTTC

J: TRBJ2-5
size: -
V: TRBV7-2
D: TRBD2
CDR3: CASSLGGAGGQETQYF
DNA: TGTGCCAGCAGCTTGGGCGGGGCGGGGGGACAAGAGACCCAGTACTTC

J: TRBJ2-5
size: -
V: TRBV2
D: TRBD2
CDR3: CASSEVPSGSSLETQYF
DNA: TGTGCCAGCAGTGAAGTCCCTAGCGGGAGTTCGTTGGAGACCCAGTACTTC

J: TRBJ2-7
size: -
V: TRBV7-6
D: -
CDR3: CASSLGRTGLSEQYF
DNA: TGTGCCAGCAGCTTAGGCCGTACGGGTCTCTCCGAGCAGTACTTC

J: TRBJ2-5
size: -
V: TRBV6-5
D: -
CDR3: CASSMGLTHGTQYF
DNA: TGTGCCAGCAGTATGGGACTGACTCACGGGACCCAGTACTTC

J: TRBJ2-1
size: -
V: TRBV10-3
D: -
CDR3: CAISEPTQGRNEQFF
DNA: TGTGCCATCAGTGAGCCCACACAGGGCCGGAATGAGCAGTTCTTC

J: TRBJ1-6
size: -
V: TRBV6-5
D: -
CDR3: CASRRGGDKGSPLHF
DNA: TGTGCCAGCAGGAGGGGTGGGGACAAAGGTTCACCCCTCCACTTT

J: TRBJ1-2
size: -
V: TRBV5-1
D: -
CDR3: CASSSWSTGSGGYTF
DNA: TGCGCCAGCAGCTCATGGTCCACAGGGAGTGGAGGCTACACCTTC

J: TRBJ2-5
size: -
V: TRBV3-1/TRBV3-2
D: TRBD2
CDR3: CASSRGLAGGETQYF
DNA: TGTGCCAGCAGCCGCGGACTAGCGGGAGGTGAGACCCAGTACTTC

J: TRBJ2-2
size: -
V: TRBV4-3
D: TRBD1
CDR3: CASSPQTGDTGELFF
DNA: TGCGCCAGCAGCCCGCAAACAGGGGACACCGGGGAGCTGTTTTTT

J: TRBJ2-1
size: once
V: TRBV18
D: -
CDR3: CASSPSFGSSYNEQFF
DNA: TGTGCCAGCTCCCCTAGCTTTGGGAGCTCCTACAATGAGCAGTTCTTC

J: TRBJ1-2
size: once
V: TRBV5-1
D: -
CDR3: CASSVDRFANYGYTF
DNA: TGCGCCAGCAGCGTTGACAGGTTCGCTAACTATGGCTACACCTTC

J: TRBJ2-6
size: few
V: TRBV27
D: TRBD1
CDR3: CASSLSPGDRGTNVLTF
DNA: TGTGCCAGCAGTTTATCACCGGGGGACAGGGGAACCAACGTCCTGACTTTC

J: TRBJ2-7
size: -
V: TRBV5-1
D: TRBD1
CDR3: CASSDAGTGAYEQYF
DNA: TGCGCCAGCAGCGACGCCGGGACAGGGGCCTACGAGCAGTACTTC